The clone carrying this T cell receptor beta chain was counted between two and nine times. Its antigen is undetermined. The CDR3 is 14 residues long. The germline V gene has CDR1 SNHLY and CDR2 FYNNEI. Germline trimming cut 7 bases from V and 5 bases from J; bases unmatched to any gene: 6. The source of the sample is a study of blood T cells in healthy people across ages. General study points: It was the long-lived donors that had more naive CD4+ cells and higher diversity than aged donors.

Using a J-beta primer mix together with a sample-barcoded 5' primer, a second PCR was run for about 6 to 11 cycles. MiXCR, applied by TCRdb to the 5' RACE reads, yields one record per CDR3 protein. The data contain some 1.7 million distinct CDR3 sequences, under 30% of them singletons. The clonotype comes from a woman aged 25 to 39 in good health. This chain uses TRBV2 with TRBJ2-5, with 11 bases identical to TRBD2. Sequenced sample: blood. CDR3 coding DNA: TGTGCCAGCAATGTAGCGGGAGGGCCGGAGACCCAGTACTTC. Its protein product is CASNVAGGPETQYF.